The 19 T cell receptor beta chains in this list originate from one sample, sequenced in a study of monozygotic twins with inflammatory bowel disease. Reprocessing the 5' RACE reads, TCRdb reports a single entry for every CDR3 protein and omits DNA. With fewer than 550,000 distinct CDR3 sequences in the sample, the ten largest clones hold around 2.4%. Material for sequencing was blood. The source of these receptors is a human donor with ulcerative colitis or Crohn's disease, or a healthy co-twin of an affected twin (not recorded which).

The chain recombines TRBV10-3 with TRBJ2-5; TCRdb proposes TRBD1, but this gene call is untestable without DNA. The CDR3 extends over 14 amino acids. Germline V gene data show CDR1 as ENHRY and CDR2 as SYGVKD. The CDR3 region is CAIKEGTGVETQYF.

CDR3 region: CASSQAGLNSPLHF. The V call is TRBV3-1, the J call TRBJ1-6. The CDR3 has 14 residues. The germline CDR1 and CDR2 sequences are LGHDT and YNNKEL (reference sequence). The variable domain in full, with the rest retrieved from reference TRBV3-1 and TRBJ1-6, is DTAVSQTPKYLVTQMGNDKSIKCEQNLGHDTMYWYKQDSKKFLKIMFSYNNKELIINETVPNRFSPKSPDKAHLNLHINSLELGDSAVYFCASSQAGLNSPLHFGNGTRLTVT.

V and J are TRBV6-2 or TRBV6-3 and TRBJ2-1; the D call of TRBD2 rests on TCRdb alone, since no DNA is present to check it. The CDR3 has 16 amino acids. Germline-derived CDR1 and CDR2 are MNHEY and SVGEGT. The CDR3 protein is CASRPRLADIYNEQFF.

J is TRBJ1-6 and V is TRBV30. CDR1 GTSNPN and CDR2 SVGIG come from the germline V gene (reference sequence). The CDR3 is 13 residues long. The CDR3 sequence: CAWKGSYNSPLHF.

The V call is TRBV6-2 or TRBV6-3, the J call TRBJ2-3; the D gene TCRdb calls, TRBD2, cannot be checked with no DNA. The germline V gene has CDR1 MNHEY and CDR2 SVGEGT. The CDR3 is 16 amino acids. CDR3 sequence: CASRQWTSGSTDTQYF.

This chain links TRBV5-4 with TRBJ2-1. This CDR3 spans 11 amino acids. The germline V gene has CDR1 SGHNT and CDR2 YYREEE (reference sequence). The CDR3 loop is CASSLAEQQFF.

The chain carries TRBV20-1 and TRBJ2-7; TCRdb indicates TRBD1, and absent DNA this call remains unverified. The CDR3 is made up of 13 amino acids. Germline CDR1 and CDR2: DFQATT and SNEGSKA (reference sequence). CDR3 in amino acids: CSALGQGGWEQYF.

The CDR3 loop is CASSLAVGVTGYGYTF. The V and J genes are TRBV12-3 or TRBV12-4 and TRBJ1-2; TCRdb indicates TRBD1, and absent DNA this call remains unverified. This CDR3 is built from 16 residues.

The CDR3 loop reads CASSYEEDRAIHF. V gene TRBV6-2 or TRBV6-3 combines with J gene TRBJ1-5; the TRBD1 assignment by TCRdb is unverifiable without DNA. The length of the CDR3 is 13 residues. Germline V gene data show CDR1 as MNHEY and CDR2 as SVGEGT.

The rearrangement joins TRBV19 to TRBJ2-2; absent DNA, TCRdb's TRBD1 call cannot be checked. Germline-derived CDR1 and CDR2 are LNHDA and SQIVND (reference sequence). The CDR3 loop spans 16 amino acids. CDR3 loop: CATFGGGSTNTGELFF.

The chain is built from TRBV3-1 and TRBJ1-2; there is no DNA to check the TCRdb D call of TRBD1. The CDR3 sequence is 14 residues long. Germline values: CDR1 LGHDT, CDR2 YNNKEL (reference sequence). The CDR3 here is CASSQTPGGSGYTF.

This CDR3 is CASSAADRSHTDTQYF. The rearrangement links TRBV6-1 to TRBJ2-3; TCRdb indicates TRBD1, and absent DNA this call remains unverified. CDR3 length: 16 amino acids. The V gene's germline CDR1 is MNHNS and CDR2 SASEGT.

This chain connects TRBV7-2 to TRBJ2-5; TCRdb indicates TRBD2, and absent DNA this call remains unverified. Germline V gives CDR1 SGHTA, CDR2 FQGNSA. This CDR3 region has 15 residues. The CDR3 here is CASTKSGLRSETQYF. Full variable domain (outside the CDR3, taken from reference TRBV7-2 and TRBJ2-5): GAGVSQSPSNKVTEKGKDVELRCDPISGHTALYWYRQSLGQGLEFLIYFQGNSAPDKSGLPSDRFSAERTGGSVSTLTIQRTQQEDSAVYLCASTKSGLRSETQYFGPGTRLLVL.

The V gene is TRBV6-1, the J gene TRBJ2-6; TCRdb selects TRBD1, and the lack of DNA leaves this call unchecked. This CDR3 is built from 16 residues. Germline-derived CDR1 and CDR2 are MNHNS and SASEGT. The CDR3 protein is CASSPIGRKGANVLTF.

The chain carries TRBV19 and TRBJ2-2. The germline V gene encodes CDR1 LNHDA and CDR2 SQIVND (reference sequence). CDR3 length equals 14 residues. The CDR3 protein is CASSIGRSAGELFF.

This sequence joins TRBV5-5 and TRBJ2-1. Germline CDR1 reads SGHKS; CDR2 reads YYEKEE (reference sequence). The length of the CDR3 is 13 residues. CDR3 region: CASSPRTSNEQFF.

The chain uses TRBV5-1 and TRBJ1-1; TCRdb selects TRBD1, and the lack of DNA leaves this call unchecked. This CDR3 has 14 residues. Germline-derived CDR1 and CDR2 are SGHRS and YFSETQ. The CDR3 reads CASTTAGANTEAFF.

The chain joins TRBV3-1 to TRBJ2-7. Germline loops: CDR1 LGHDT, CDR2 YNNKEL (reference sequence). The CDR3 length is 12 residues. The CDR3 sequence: CASSQDPREQYF.

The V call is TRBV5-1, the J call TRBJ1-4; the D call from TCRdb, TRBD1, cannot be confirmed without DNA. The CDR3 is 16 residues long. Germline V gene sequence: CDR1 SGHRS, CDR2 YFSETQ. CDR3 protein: CASSLLSTGPNEKLFF.